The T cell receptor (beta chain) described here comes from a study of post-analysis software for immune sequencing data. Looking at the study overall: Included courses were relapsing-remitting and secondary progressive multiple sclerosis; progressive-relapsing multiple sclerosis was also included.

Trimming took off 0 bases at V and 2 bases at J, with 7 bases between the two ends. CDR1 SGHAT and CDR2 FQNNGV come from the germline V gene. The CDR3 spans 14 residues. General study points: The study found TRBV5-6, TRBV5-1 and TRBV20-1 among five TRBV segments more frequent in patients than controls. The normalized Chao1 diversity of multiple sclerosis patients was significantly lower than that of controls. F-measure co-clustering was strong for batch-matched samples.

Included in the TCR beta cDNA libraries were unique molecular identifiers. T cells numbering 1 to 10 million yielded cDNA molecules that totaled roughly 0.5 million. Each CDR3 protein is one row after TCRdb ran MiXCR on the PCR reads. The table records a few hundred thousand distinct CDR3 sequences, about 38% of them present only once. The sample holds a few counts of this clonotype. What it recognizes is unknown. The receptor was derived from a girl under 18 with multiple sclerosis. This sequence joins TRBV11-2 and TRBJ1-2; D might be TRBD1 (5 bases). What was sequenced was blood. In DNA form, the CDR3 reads TGTGCCAGCAGCTTAGAGGGACGGAACTATGGCTACACCTTC. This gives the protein CASSLEGRNYGYTF.